The sequence of this TCR beta chain was determined in a study of cytomegalovirus exposure and HLA in healthy donors. Whole-study results and caveats: Cytomegalovirus-associated TCR beta chains were listed, numbering around 150. Later analysis reportedly placed an Asian-associated ancestry cluster below the roughly 690-donor mean in N-insertions. Later analysis associated a missense DCLRE1C variant with TCR beta V- and J-gene trimming.

Of note for this clone: Its antigen remains unidentified.

The CDR3 is 14 amino acids. Germline loops: CDR1 SGHRS, CDR2 YFSETQ. The V segment lost 3 bases and the J segment 3 bases; nucleotides outside the gene matches: 6. Primers included in the PCR were 60 Vbeta and 13 Jbeta primers. This table comes from immunoSEQ multiplex PCR, and its TCRdb copy is limited to in-frame clones, with some not included. The sample yields around 92,000 clones, roughly 80% seen once. This TCR derives from a man aged 60 to 69 in good health and CMV-seropositive. Material: PBMCs. This sequence joins TRBV5-1 and TRBJ2-7; 7 bases are a match to TRBD1. DNA of the CDR3: TGCGCCAGCAGCTCGTCAGGGGGTGACTACGAGCAGTACTTC. Translation gives CASSSSGGDYEQYF.